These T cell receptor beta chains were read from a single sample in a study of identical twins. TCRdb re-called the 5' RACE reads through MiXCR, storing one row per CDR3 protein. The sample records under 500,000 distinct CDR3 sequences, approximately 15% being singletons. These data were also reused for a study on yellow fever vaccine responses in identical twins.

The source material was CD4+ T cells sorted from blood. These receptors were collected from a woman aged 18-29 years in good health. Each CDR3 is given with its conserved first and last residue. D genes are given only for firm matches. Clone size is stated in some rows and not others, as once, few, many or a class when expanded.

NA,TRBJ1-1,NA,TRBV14,CASSQDNGFYTEAFF,TGTGCCAGCAGCCAAGATAACGGATTTTACACTGAAGCTTTCTTT
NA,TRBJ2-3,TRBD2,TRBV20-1,CCARASTSLLTDTQYF,TGCTGTGCTAGAGCCTCGACTAGCCTGTTAACAGATACGCAGTATTTT
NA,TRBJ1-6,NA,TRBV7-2,CASSPLGTDYNSPLHF,TGTGCCAGCAGCCCCCTCGGGACGGATTATAATTCACCCCTCCACTTT
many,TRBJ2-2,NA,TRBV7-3,CASSKLLAGAGELFF,TGTGCCAGCAGCAAACTCCTGGCTGGTGCCGGGGAGCTGTTTTTT
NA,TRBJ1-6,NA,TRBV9,CASSVEAASPLHF,TGTGCCAGCAGCGTAGAGGCAGCATCACCCCTCCACTTT
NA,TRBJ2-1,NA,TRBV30,CAWDGNYPYNEQFF,TGTGCCTGGGACGGAAACTATCCTTACAATGAGCAGTTCTTC
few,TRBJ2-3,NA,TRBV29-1,CSVAPITDTQYF,TGCAGCGTTGCCCCTATAACAGATACGCAGTATTTT
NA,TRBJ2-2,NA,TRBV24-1,CATLDVSGNTGELFF,TGTGCCACCCTCGATGTGTCGGGGAACACCGGGGAGCTGTTTTTT
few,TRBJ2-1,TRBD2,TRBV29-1,CSVHSGGVYNEQFF,TGCAGCGTTCATAGCGGGGGTGTATACAATGAGCAGTTCTTC
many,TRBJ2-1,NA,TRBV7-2,CASSLGGSWSYNEQFF,TGTGCCAGCAGTCTGGGGGGATCGTGGTCCTACAATGAGCAGTTCTTC
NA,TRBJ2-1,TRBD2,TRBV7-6,CASSLGAGGVNEQFF,TGTGCCAGCAGCTTAGGGGCGGGAGGTGTAAATGAGCAGTTCTTC
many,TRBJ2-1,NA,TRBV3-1,CASSPETLGEQFF,TGTGCCAGCAGCCCCGAGACCCTTGGAGAGCAGTTCTTC
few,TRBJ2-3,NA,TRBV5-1,CASSPGHFTDTQYF,TGCGCCAGCAGCCCAGGACACTTCACAGATACGCAGTATTTT
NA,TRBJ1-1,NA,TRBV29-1,CSVVNRLNTEAFF,TGCAGCGTTGTGAACAGACTGAACACTGAAGCTTTCTTT
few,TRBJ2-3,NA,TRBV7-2,CASSFSGWGADTQYF,TGTGCCAGCAGCTTCAGCGGGTGGGGGGCAGATACGCAGTATTTT
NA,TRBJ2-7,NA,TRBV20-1,CSARDQARGGYEQYF,TGCAGTGCTAGAGATCAGGCTAGAGGGGGCTACGAGCAGTACTTC
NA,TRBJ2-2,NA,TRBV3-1,CASSQDQKHTGELFF,TGTGCCAGCAGCCAAGATCAAAAGCACACCGGGGAGCTGTTTTTT
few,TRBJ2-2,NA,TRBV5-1,CASSPEGINTGELFF,TGCGCCAGCAGCCCCGAGGGTATAAACACCGGGGAGCTGTTTTTT
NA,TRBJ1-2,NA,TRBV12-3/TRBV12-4,CASSPGTLNYGYTF,TGTGCCAGCAGTCCCGGGACACTCAACTATGGCTACACCTTC
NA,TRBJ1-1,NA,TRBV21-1,CASSKLVRRNTEAFF,TGTGCCAGCAGCAAATTGGTCAGGAGGAATACTGAAGCTTTCTTT
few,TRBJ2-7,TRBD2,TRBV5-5,CASSFAGALSYEQYF,TGTGCCAGCAGCTTTGCGGGAGCTCTCTCCTACGAGCAGTACTTC
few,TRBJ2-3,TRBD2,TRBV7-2,CASSLKASGSIDTQYF,TGTGCCAGCAGCTTAAAAGCTAGCGGGAGCATAGATACGCAGTATTTT
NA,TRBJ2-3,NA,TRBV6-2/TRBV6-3,CASSYPDSGSTDTQYF,TGTGCCAGCAGTTACCCCGATAGCGGAAGCACAGATACGCAGTATTTT
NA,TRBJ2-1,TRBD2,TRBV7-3,CASSPPAGGANEQFF,TGTGCCAGCAGCCCCCCCGCCGGGGGGGCCAATGAGCAGTTCTTC
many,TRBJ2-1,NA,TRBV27,CASSSGNEQFF,TGTGCCAGCAGTTCTGGGAATGAGCAGTTCTTC
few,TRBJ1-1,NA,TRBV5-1,CASSLAPRLNTEAFF,TGCGCCAGCAGCTTGGCTCCCAGACTGAACACTGAAGCTTTCTTT
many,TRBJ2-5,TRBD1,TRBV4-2,CASSQGQDLQETQYF,TGTGCCAGCAGCCAGGGACAGGACCTCCAAGAGACCCAGTACTTC
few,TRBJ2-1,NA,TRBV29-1,CSAPYRGADEQFF,TGCAGCGCACCCTATCGGGGGGCTGATGAGCAGTTCTTC
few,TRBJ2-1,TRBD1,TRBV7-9,CASSLATGVYVQFF,TGTGCCAGCAGCTTAGCGACAGGGGTTTATGTGCAGTTCTTC
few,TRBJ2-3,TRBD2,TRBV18,CASSPSGTSGGTPDTQYF,TGTGCCAGCTCACCCTCTGGGACTAGCGGGGGAACCCCAGATACGCAGTATTTT
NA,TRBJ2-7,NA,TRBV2,CASSAPDSSSPYEQYF,TGTGCCAGCAGTGCCCCCGACAGTAGTAGCCCCTACGAGCAGTACTTC
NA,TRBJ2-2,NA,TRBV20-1,CSARDGGRVTGELFF,TGCAGTGCTAGAGATGGCGGCAGGGTCACCGGGGAGCTGTTTTTT
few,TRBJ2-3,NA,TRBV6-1,CASSDALDTQYF,TGTGCCAGCAGTGATGCCCTGGATACGCAGTATTTT